This T cell receptor beta chain emerged from a study of T cell responses to AZD1222 COVID-19 vaccine. Study information: Second-dose intervals near 4 or 12 weeks were combined.

Libraries were prepared by immunoSEQ multiplex PCR; TCRdb keeps only in-frame clonotypes and omits some of them. The sample yields some 100,000 clones, approximately 90% seen once. Study observations and caveats: Receipt of two AZD1222 doses was followed by a rise in Spike-specific TCR breadth and depth. No day 14 peak samples; only post-peak repertoires were characterized. Females made up more of the donors, who were largely white British, and clonal diversity may have come out too low.

Germline CDR1 ENHRY, CDR2 SYGVKD. V was shortened by 8 bases and J by 3 bases, with 10 bases between the two germline ends. The CDR3 length is 13 residues. A remark on this clone: Its antigen is not identified.

The specimen was peripheral blood, collected on day 0 of AZD1222 vaccination. The source of this sequence is an adult in good health. The V call is TRBV10-3, the J call TRBJ1-4; D not certain. The CDR3 sequence is CAICPGANEKLFF. CDR3 DNA sequence: TGTGCCATCTGTCCTGGGGCTAATGAAAAACTGTTTTTT.